These 13 T cell receptor beta chains share one sample of origin, sequenced in a study of siplizumab effects on memory and regulatory T cells. Measured with immunoSEQ multiplex PCR; TCRdb has only the in-frame clones, and not every one. Counted here are about 82,000 clones, roughly 90% occurring once; the ten biggest clones make up over 1.5%. Sequenced input: Tregs sorted from blood. Source of these receptors: a human donor in good health.

The chain carries TRBV9 and TRBJ2-3, with D unresolved. Germline V gene sequence: CDR1 SGDLS, CDR2 YYNGEE. The CDR3 has 14 residues. Trimming pared 0 bases from V and 2 bases from J, leaving 7 bases between. Here the CDR3 reads CASSVAADTDTQYF. As DNA, the CDR3 is TGTGCCAGCAGCGTAGCAGCAGACACAGATACGCAGTATTTT.

CDR3 region: CASSLGGHGYTF. DNA of the CDR3: TGTGCCAGCAGCTTAGGGGGGCACGGCTACACCTTC. The V call is TRBV7-9, the J call TRBJ1-2; tentatively, D is TRBD1 (6 bases). Trimming left V 1 base short and J 8 bases short, with 8 bases between. The CDR3 length is 12 residues. Germline V gene data show CDR1 as SEHNR and CDR2 as FQNEAQ (reference sequence).

The chain couples TRBV6-1 to TRBJ1-1; no reliable D call. The CDR3 is made up of 11 amino acids. Trimming cost V 7 bases and J 0 bases, with 3 bases left between them. Germline V lookup: CDR1 MNHNS, CDR2 SASEGT. CDR3 coding DNA: TGTGCCAGCATGGTGAACACTGAAGCTTTCTTT. Protein sequence: CASMVNTEAFF.

The chain carries TRBV28 and TRBJ2-7, with D perhaps matching TRBD2 (6 bases). V gave up 5 bases and J gave up 4 bases, with 12 bases separating them. This CDR3 has 13 residues. Germline assignment: CDR1 MDHEN and CDR2 SYDVKM. The CDR3 region has the DNA TGTGCCAGCAGTCCCCCAGGGAGGTACGAGCAGTACTTC. Protein: CASSPPGRYEQYF.

This chain connects TRBV9 to TRBJ2-2; D tentatively reads TRBD1 or TRBD2 (5 bases each). The CDR3 runs to 16 residues. Trimming stripped 0 bases from V and 6 bases from J, with 15 bases between. The germline CDR1 and CDR2 sequences are SGDLS and YYNGEE. CDR3 in amino acids: CASSVAGPGSAGELFF. The CDR3 bases are TGTGCCAGCAGCGTAGCTGGCCCAGGGAGCGCCGGGGAGCTGTTTTTT.

The chain recombines TRBV28 with TRBJ1-6, with D tentatively TRBD1 (5 bases). This CDR3 comprises 16 residues. V lost 3 bases and J lost 1, with 10 bases in between. Looked up from germline, CDR1 is MDHEN and CDR2 is SYDVKM. CDR3 protein: CASSFLGGSYNSPLHF. Written as DNA, the CDR3 is TGTGCCAGCAGTTTCTTGGGGGGGTCCTATAATTCACCCCTCCACTTT.

V and J are TRBV6-5 and TRBJ2-2; D gene unclear. Trimming took 8 bases from V and 3 from J, leaving 10 bases between them. CDR1 and CDR2 (germline): MNHEY, SVGAGI. The CDR3 extends over 13 amino acids. CDR3: CASRLGYTGELFF. DNA for the CDR3: TGTGCCAGCCGATTGGGTTACACCGGGGAGCTGTTTTTT.

The rearrangement uses TRBV13 and TRBJ2-7, with TRBD1 matching over 7 bases. V was pared by 4 bases and J by 3 bases, with 9 bases of the junction left unmatched. This CDR3 comprises 15 residues. CDR1 and CDR2 from the germline V gene are PRHDT and FYEKMQ (reference sequence). The CDR3, as DNA: TGTGCCAGCAGCTCATCGGGACAGTACCTCTACGAGCAGTACTTC. Translated: CASSSSGQYLYEQYF.

The chain links TRBV9 to TRBJ1-5; 7 bases match TRBD1. V gave up 3 bases and J gave up 3 bases; unmatched junction bases: 3. Germline V gene lookup returns CDR1 SGDLS and CDR2 YYNGEE. This CDR3 has 14 amino acids. The CDR3 bases are TGTGCCAGCAGCGCGACAGGGCTCAATCAGCCCCAGCATTTT. The encoded protein is CASSATGLNQPQHF.

J is TRBJ1-1 and V is TRBV6-5, with D unresolved. Per the germline V gene, CDR1 is MNHEY and CDR2 is SVGAGI. The CDR3 consists of 13 residues. With 6 bases removed from V and 1 base from J, the gap between germline ends came to 9 bases. The CDR3 region has the DNA TGTGCCAGCAGCCCACTGGCGAACACTGAAGCTTTCTTT. Encoded protein: CASSPLANTEAFF.

In its sample, this clone was seen once. The chain is built from TRBV30 and TRBJ2-7; 10 nucleotides agree with TRBD1. Germline V gives CDR1 GTSNPN, CDR2 SVGIG (reference sequence). V dropped 0 bases and J dropped 1; count of bases not matched to a gene: 6. The CDR3 runs to 16 residues. The CDR3 here is CAWSVRGTGVSYEQYF. The CDR3 DNA reads TGTGCCTGGAGTGTACGCGGGACAGGGGTATCCTACGAGCAGTACTTC. Using reference TRBV30 and TRBJ2-7 for the parts outside the CDR3, the full variable domain is SQTIHQWPATLVQPVGSPLSLECTVEGTSNPNLYWYRQAAGRGLQLLFYSVGIGQISSEVPQNLSASRPQDRQFILSSKKLLLSDSGFYLCAWSVRGTGVSYEQYFGPGTRLTVT.

J is TRBJ1-3 and V is TRBV11-1; D uncertain. CDR1 is SGHAT and CDR2 is FQDESV in the germline V gene (reference sequence). This CDR3 comprises 16 residues. Between the trimmed V and J ends, which lost 5 bases and 2 bases, there was a span of 16 bases. The CDR3 coding sequence is TGTGCCAGCAGCCACACAGACGGGTCCGCTGGAAACACCATATATTTT. Protein product: CASSHTDGSAGNTIYF.

This clone was recorded once. The chain is built from TRBV7-9 and TRBJ2-7; no clear D gene. The V and J ends lost 3 bases and 0 bases respectively, with 9 bases between them. The CDR3 is 14 amino acids. Looked up from germline, CDR1 is SEHNR and CDR2 is FQNEAQ (reference sequence). CDR3 sequence reads: CASSFGSLSYEQYF. The CDR3 bases are TGTGCCAGCAGCTTTGGATCCCTCTCCTACGAGCAGTACTTC.